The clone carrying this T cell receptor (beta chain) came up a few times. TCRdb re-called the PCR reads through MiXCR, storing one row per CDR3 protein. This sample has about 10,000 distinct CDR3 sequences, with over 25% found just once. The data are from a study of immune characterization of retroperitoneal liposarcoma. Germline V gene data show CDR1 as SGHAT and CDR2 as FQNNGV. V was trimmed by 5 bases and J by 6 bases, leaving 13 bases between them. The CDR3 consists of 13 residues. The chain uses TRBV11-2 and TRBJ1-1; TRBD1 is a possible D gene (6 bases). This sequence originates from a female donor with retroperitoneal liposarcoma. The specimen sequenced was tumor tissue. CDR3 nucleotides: TGTGCCAGCAGCAGAAAACAGGGTGCTGAAGCTTTCTTT. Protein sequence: CASSRKQGAEAFF.